This TCR beta chain was profiled in a study of blood T cells in healthy people across ages. PCR was performed a second time for roughly 7 to 12 cycles using a sample-barcoded 5' primer and a J-beta primer mix. Via MiXCR, TCRdb re-called the 5' RACE reads, giving one row per CDR3 protein. The table includes roughly 800,000 distinct CDR3 sequences, about three fifths detected once. CDR1 and CDR2 (germline): DFQATT, SNEGSKA (reference sequence). Unmatched junction bases numbered 7, after V lost 5 bases and J lost 0 bases. The length of the CDR3 is 15 residues. Comments on this clonotype: Its antigen is currently unknown.

Healthy Caucasian individuals from Russia aged roughly 6 to 100 were enrolled as donors. Peripheral blood was drawn, ten milliliters per donor. Points from the study as a whole: Getting older went along with TCR beta diversity per million T cells dropping roughly linearly. Among long-lived donors, naive CD4+ cells were more numerous and diversity higher than in aged donors.

The chain uses TRBV20-1 and TRBJ2-7; 10 bases are a match to TRBD2. The sequence was obtained from a man younger than 40 in good health. Sequencing was done on a sample of blood. The DNA for the CDR3 is TGCAGTGCTCCATCAGCGGGAGGGAGCTCCTACGAGCAGTACTTC. It translates to CSAPSAGGSSYEQYF.